There are a few counts of the clone carrying this T cell receptor (beta chain). The antigen remains undetermined. The data originate from a study of T cell repertoires in cytomegalovirus infection. V lost 0 bases to trimming and J lost 7 bases, with 13 bases between them. CDR3 size: 15 residues. CDR1 MNHNY and CDR2 SVGAGI come from the germline V gene (reference sequence). TCRdb recomputed calls from the reads with MiXCR, one row per CDR3 protein. The profile shows under 450,000 distinct CDR3 sequences, approximately 35% of them singletons. This sequence was found in a human donor in good health (CMV status not recorded). Some clones in this sample may be carry-over from other donors' samples. The rearrangement joins TRBV6-6 to TRBJ2-1; no firm D call. Specimen: cultured PBMCs, collected from culture after CMV antigen stimulation. The CDR3 spells CASSYSAGVGNEQFF. The CDR3 bases are TGTGCCAGCAGTTACTCAGCTGGGGTAGGAAATGAGCAGTTCTTC.